A single sample gave rise to the 31 T cell receptor beta chains below, sequenced in a study of vaccination and CD4 T cells after COVID-19. Their target antigens are unknown. With the Oncomine TCR Beta short-read assay, DNA from cultured CD4+ T cells was sequenced. TCRdb analysed the PCR reads with MiXCR anew, one entry per CDR3 protein. The sample contains about 15,000 distinct CDR3 sequences, around 48% of which appear only once. Treatment denoted: approximately 9-day PBMC culture with coronavirus spike peptide pools or control peptides (ViraFEST assay). The sequenced sample was CD4+ T cells from blood, cultured in vitro, obtained before SARS-CoV-2 vaccination. The receptors were gathered from a human donor who had recovered from COVID-19.

V gene TRBV20-1 combines with J gene TRBJ2-1; possibly TRBD1 or TRBD2 for D (5 bases each). This CDR3 has 14 residues. V lost 6 bases and J 0 bases, leaving 12 bases between the germline ends. CDR1 DFQATT and CDR2 SNEGSKA come from the germline V gene (reference sequence). In DNA form, the CDR3 reads TGCAGTGCCACGGGGCGCATCTCCTACAATGAGCAGTTCTTC. Its translation is CSATGRISYNEQFF.

This clonotype was picked up one time. The V and J genes are TRBV7-2 and TRBJ2-1, with D possibly matching TRBD1 (5 bases). Per the germline V gene, CDR1 is SGHTA and CDR2 is FQGNSA. CDR3 length equals 15 residues. V shed 5 bases and J shed 8 bases, with 19 bases lying between them. The CDR3 nucleotides read TGTGCCAGCAGCCCAAACTTCCAGGGTCTGTATGAGCAGTTCTTC. It translates to CASSPNFQGLYEQFF.

The sample holds a few counts of this clonotype. V gene TRBV2 combines with J gene TRBJ2-1; the match to TRBD2 covers 12 bases. CDR1 and CDR2 (germline): SNHLY, FYNNEI. This CDR3 contains 15 residues. V trimming: 3 bases; J trimming: 12 bases; junction bases outside the gene matches: 9. The CDR3 loop reads CASSDGLGLAGWQFF. DNA for the CDR3: TGTGCCAGCAGTGATGGACTCGGACTAGCGGGATGGCAGTTCTTC.

This clonotype has just a few counts. V usage is TRBV15 and J usage is TRBJ1-5; no firm D call. V gave up 1 base and J gave up 5 bases, with 3 bases separating them. This CDR3 has 12 amino acids. Germline CDR1 reads LNHNV; CDR2 reads YYDKDF (reference sequence). The CDR3 sequence: CATSRGDQPQHF. The CDR3 DNA sequence: TGTGCCACCAGCAGAGGGGATCAGCCCCAGCATTTT.

The V and J genes are TRBV7-2 and TRBJ2-5; possibly TRBD1 for D (6 bases). Germline lookup yields CDR1 SGHTA and CDR2 FQGNSA. The CDR3 totals 12 residues. Deletions cut 6 bases from V and 5 bases from J, with 10 bases between. CDR3 in amino acids: CASRRGMETQYF. CDR3 sequence (DNA): TGTGCCAGCAGGAGGGGGATGGAGACCCAGTACTTC.

The chain recombines TRBV5-4 with TRBJ2-1; 8 bases are shared with TRBD2. Germline V gene data show CDR1 as SGHNT and CDR2 as YYREEE (reference sequence). After removal of 0 bases from V and 8 bases from J, the junction contained 7 bases not matched to a gene. The CDR3 extends over 15 amino acids. The CDR3 reads CASSLGGTSTDEQFF. CDR3 bases: TGTGCCAGCAGCTTGGGAGGGACTAGTACAGATGAGCAGTTCTTC.

The V and J genes are TRBV6-1 and TRBJ2-1; D remains unclear. The germline CDR1 and CDR2 sequences are MNHNS and SASEGT. Trimming left V 7 bases short and J 9 bases short, with 19 bases between. The CDR3 runs to 14 residues. CDR3 in DNA: TGTGCCAGCATCCCCACCTTCCGATCTCGTGAGCAGTTCTTC. Translating gives CASIPTFRSREQFF.

The chain uses TRBV7-6 and TRBJ2-2; D possibly matches TRBD1 or TRBD2 (6 bases each). Trimming took off 2 bases at V and 4 bases at J, with 8 bases between the two ends. The CDR3 is made up of 14 amino acids. Per the germline V gene, CDR1 is SGHVS and CDR2 is FNYEAQ. The CDR3 loop reads CASSLRGLTGELFF. CDR3 nucleotide sequence: TGTGCCAGCAGCTTACGGGGGCTCACCGGGGAGCTGTTTTTT. Drawing the rest from reference TRBV7-6 and TRBJ2-2, the complete variable domain is GAGVSQSPRYKVTKRGQDVALRCDPISGHVSLYWYRQALGQGPEFLTYFNYEAQQDKSGLPNDRFSAERPEGSISTLTIQRTEQRDSAMYRCASSLRGLTGELFFGEGSRLTVL.

This clonotype was seen only a few times. The rearrangement uses TRBV12-3 or TRBV12-4 and TRBJ2-7, with D unclear. CDR3 size: 12 residues. V was pared by 3 bases and J by 3 bases, with 6 bases between. CDR3 nucleotide sequence: TGTGCCAGCAGTTTGAATGGCTACGAGCAGTACTTC. This sequence encodes CASSLNGYEQYF.

The J gene is TRBJ1-5, the V gene TRBV6-1; 8 nucleotides agree with TRBD1. Germline-derived CDR1 and CDR2 are MNHNS and SASEGT. With 2 bases clipped from V and 6 bases from J, the junction kept 12 bases outside the gene matches. The CDR3 consists of 17 residues. The CDR3 here is CASSEYLRTGNGQPQHF. The CDR3 nucleotides read TGTGCCAGCAGTGAATACTTAAGGACAGGGAATGGTCAGCCCCAGCATTTT.

The chain links TRBV27 to TRBJ1-1; 8 bases align to TRBD1. The trim removed 5 bases at V and 5 bases at J, leaving 10 bases unmatched. Per the germline V gene, CDR1 is MNHEY and CDR2 is SMNVEV (reference sequence). This CDR3 region has 15 residues. The CDR3 region has the DNA TGTGCCAGCAGTCCCTTAGGACAGGGAGGGACTGAAGCTTTCTTT. Protein product: CASSPLGQGGTEAFF.

This clonotype was picked up a small number of times. The V call is TRBV28, the J call TRBJ1-3; no firm D call. The CDR3 runs 14 residues. Trimming shortened V by 2 bases and J by 1 base, and 6 bases separated the two germline ends. The germline V gene has CDR1 MDHEN and CDR2 SYDVKM. CDR3 amino acids: CASSLPSSGNTIYF. The CDR3 DNA sequence: TGTGCCAGCAGTTTACCGTCATCTGGAAACACCATATATTTT.

This chain joins TRBV20-1 and TRBJ2-7; TRBD2 agrees at 11 bases. This CDR3 has 19 residues. CDR1 and CDR2 from the germline V gene are DFQATT and SNEGSKA (reference sequence). V shed 1 base, J shed 4 bases, and the junction held 18 bases outside the gene matches. The CDR3: CSARGYLGLAGGPSYEQYF. CDR3 coding DNA: TGCAGTGCTAGAGGTTACCTGGGGCTAGCGGGAGGTCCATCATACGAGCAGTACTTC.

This clonotype was detected only a few times. The V call is TRBV10-1, the J call TRBJ2-2; TRBD2 aligns across 7 bases. Germline CDR1 and CDR2: WNHNN and SYGVQD (reference sequence). V was clipped by 5 bases and J by 1 base; unmatched bases: 10. The CDR3 contains 17 residues. The CDR3 is CASSRIEGGRNTGELFF. The DNA for the CDR3 is TGCGCCAGCAGTCGGATAGAGGGAGGGCGGAACACCGGGGAGCTGTTTTTT.

The V gene is TRBV5-1, the J gene TRBJ2-2; 11 positions match TRBD1. V was pared by 3 bases and J by 3 bases, with 1 base of the junction left unmatched. The germline CDR1 and CDR2 sequences are SGHRS and YFSETQ. The CDR3 is 15 residues long. CDR3 sequence: CASSSGQGDTGELFF. In DNA form, the CDR3 reads TGCGCCAGCAGCTCGGGACAGGGGGACACCGGGGAGCTGTTTTTT.

This clonotype was observed a few times. The chain recombines TRBV20-1 with TRBJ2-3; D gene ambiguous. Trimming pared 3 bases from V and 4 bases from J, leaving 14 bases between. This CDR3 has 14 amino acids. The germline CDR1 and CDR2 sequences are DFQATT and SNEGSKA (reference sequence). CDR3 in amino acids: CSARGWLASDTQYF. CDR3 coding DNA: TGCAGTGCTAGGGGGTGGCTGGCGTCAGATACGCAGTATTTT.

The chain carries TRBV14 and TRBJ2-7; a possible D gene is TRBD1 (5 bases). The CDR3 length is 14 residues. Deletions cut 4 bases from V and 7 bases from J, with 17 bases between. Germline-derived CDR1 and CDR2 are SGHDN and FVKESK. The CDR3 bases are TGTGCCAGCAGCCCCCCAGGGTGGCGAAGTGAGCAGTACTTC. Translated: CASSPPGWRSEQYF.

This clonotype was counted only a few times. CDR3 amino acids: CRAYRGGEQETQYF. The CDR3 bases are TGCAGGGCTTACCGGGGGGGAGAGCAAGAGACCCAGTACTTC. V usage is TRBV20-1 and J usage is TRBJ2-5; 8 positions agree with TRBD2. There are 14 residues in the CDR3. Germline assignment: CDR1 DFQATT and CDR2 SNEGSKA (reference sequence).

This chain uses TRBV14 with TRBJ2-3, with a possible D match to TRBD1 (6 bases). V was shortened by 1 base and J by 2 bases, with 19 bases between the two germline ends. The CDR3 consists of 18 residues. CDR1 is SGHDN, CDR2 FVKESK, per germline. The CDR3 DNA follows: TGTGCCAGCAGCCAAGGCACTCTCCGGGACACAAACACAGATACGCAGTATTTT. Protein sequence: CASSQGTLRDTNTDTQYF.

The chain employs TRBV29-1 and TRBJ1-1; D uncertain. The CDR3 totals 13 residues. Deletions cut 0 bases from V and 1 base from J, with 6 bases between. Germline V lookup: CDR1 SQVTM, CDR2 ANQGSEA. This CDR3 is CSVEDLPNTEAFF. CDR3 nucleotides: TGCAGCGTTGAAGATCTTCCGAACACTGAAGCTTTCTTT.

The chain recombines TRBV5-1 with TRBJ2-7; 7 bases are a match to TRBD1. After removal of 4 bases from V and 2 bases from J, the junction contained 6 bases not matched to a gene. The length of the CDR3 is 14 residues. Per the germline V gene, CDR1 is SGHRS and CDR2 is YFSETQ. CDR3 sequence: CASSSRDRTYEQYF. DNA for the CDR3: TGCGCCAGCAGCAGCCGGGACAGAACCTACGAGCAGTACTTC.

The chain links TRBV28 to TRBJ1-4, with D possibly TRBD1 on 6 matching bases. This CDR3 comprises 14 residues. V gave up 5 bases and J gave up 5 bases, with 12 bases separating them. CDR1 is MDHEN and CDR2 is SYDVKM in the germline V gene. The CDR3, as DNA: TGTGCCAGCAGTCCGGGACACAGAAATGAAAAACTGTTTTTT. Its protein is CASSPGHRNEKLFF.

This clonotype was seen a few times. The chain employs TRBV5-1 and TRBJ1-5; weak D call: TRBD1 (5 bases). The CDR3 is made up of 14 amino acids. Trimming removed 5 bases from V and 4 bases from J, with 13 bases in between. Looked up from germline, CDR1 is SGHRS and CDR2 is YFSETQ. CDR3 DNA sequence: TGCGCCAGCAGTCCAGGGACTTCTAATCAGCCCCAGCATTTT. It specifies CASSPGTSNQPQHF.

The chain is built from TRBV2 and TRBJ2-5, with TRBD2 matching over 7 bases. The ends lost 7 bases at V and 1 base at J; junction bases unmatched: 12. Germline CDR1 and CDR2: SNHLY and FYNNEI. The CDR3 has 16 residues. The CDR3 sequence: CASKGGYGSLQETQYF. CDR3 nucleotide sequence: TGTGCCAGCAAGGGAGGGTACGGGAGCCTCCAAGAGACCCAGTACTTC.

This chain joins TRBV20-1 and TRBJ1-4; D might be TRBD1 (6 bases). The CDR3 runs 15 residues. Germline V CDR1 and CDR2: DFQATT, SNEGSKA (reference sequence). V was clipped by 6 bases and J by 10 bases, with 24 bases between them. DNA for the CDR3: TGCAGTGCCTCTTCGGGGGGCAGTACCAGGGGAAAACTGTTTTTT. Translating gives CSASSGGSTRGKLFF.

The rearrangement links TRBV27 to TRBJ2-1; the D gene is possibly TRBD1 (6 bases). The CDR3 extends over 15 amino acids. Germline V gives CDR1 MNHEY, CDR2 SMNVEV (reference sequence). Trimming removed 6 bases at V and 1 base at J, with 13 bases between. CDR3 sequence: CASRKGQGSYNEQFF. The DNA for the CDR3 is TGTGCCAGCAGAAAGGGGCAGGGGTCCTACAATGAGCAGTTCTTC.

Here the CDR3 reads CSAARSGTGDYEQYF. The CDR3 DNA reads as TGCAGCGCCGCCCGGTCGGGGACAGGCGACTACGAGCAGTACTTC. This chain joins TRBV29-1 and TRBJ2-7; the match to TRBD1 covers 8 bases. Per the germline V gene, CDR1 is SQVTM and CDR2 is ANQGSEA. The CDR3 totals 15 residues. The V segment lost 7 bases and the J segment 3 bases; nucleotides outside the gene matches: 14.

The V gene is TRBV28, the J gene TRBJ1-1; no definite D call. This CDR3 region has 12 residues. Germline CDR1 and CDR2: MDHEN and SYDVKM. The V end lost 4 bases, the J end lost 3 bases, and 6 bases lay between the germline ends. CDR3 sequence: CASSSKYTEAFF. The CDR3, as DNA: TGTGCCAGCAGTTCGAAATACACTGAAGCTTTCTTT.

This clonotype has a handful of counts. V usage is TRBV6-1 and J usage is TRBJ1-5; no definite D call. The CDR3 has 12 residues. V lost 0 bases and J 3 bases, leaving 0 bases between the germline ends. CDR1 MNHNS and CDR2 SASEGT come from the germline V gene. The CDR3 DNA reads TGTGCCAGCAGTGAAGCCAATCAGCCCCAGCATTTT. Its protein product is CASSEANQPQHF.

V usage is TRBV20-1 and J usage is TRBJ2-1; 10 nucleotides match TRBD2. The CDR3 length is 16 residues. Germline trimming cut 2 bases from V and 4 bases from J; bases unmatched to any gene: 8. Germline V CDR1 and CDR2: DFQATT, SNEGSKA (reference sequence). The DNA for the CDR3 is TGCAGTGCTAGACAATATAGCGGGAGGTCATACAATGAGCAGTTCTTC. Protein: CSARQYSGRSYNEQFF.

The rearrangement links TRBV14 to TRBJ2-3; D remains unclear. CDR1 is SGHDN, CDR2 FVKESK, per germline. V lost 2 bases to trimming and J lost 5 bases, with 11 bases between them. CDR3 length: 14 amino acids. CDR3 DNA sequence: TGTGCCAGCAGCCAAAGGAGACTTGGAGATACGCAGTATTTT. Encoded protein: CASSQRRLGDTQYF.